The present T cell receptor (beta chain) was sequenced within a study of CD8+CD57+ T cells in acquired aplastic anemia. Study as a whole: Mean yield of DNA from sorted CD4+ and CD8+ cells was about 3.2 ug.

Study results and caveats: There were roughly 30 CD8+ CDR3 sequences that occurred in both patients and controls.

Patients selected for sequencing had displayed CD8+CD57+ cell expansion by flow cytometry. Every patient was diagnosed with severe acquired aplastic anemia. Blood was sampled before the patients had received any therapy. Profiling that covered TCR beta VDJ and CDR3 relied on genomic DNA as its template. TCRdb ran MiXCR on the reads and lists one entry per CDR3 protein. The sample consists of about 190,000 distinct CDR3 sequences, 40% to 50% of them appearing once. In regard to this clonotype: Its antigen remains unknown.

This CDR3 has 15 amino acids. The germline gives CDR1 LNHDA, CDR2 SQIVND (reference sequence). V shed 3 bases and J shed 6 bases, with 18 bases lying between them. This receptor was taken from a human donor with aplastic anemia. The J gene is TRBJ2-7, the V gene TRBV19; possibly TRBD1 for D (5 bases). The sequencing sample was made of sorted CD4+, CD8+, or CD8+CD57+ T cells (not recorded which) from PBMCs. The CDR3 here is CASSMGLTGSFEQYF. Here the CDR3 DNA reads TGTGCCAGTAGTATGGGGCTTACAGGTTCGTTCGAGCAGTACTTC.